Below, 25 T cell receptor beta chains from the same sample are listed, as sequenced in a study of CD8 T cells in Susac syndrome. Reverse transcription used roughly 0.45 to 1 ug RNA and random hexamers. MiXCR, applied by TCRdb to the immunoSEQ multiplex PCR reads, yields one record per CDR3 protein. The sample has more than 65,000 distinct CDR3 sequences, approximately 95% seen once. Sequencing used CD8+ T cells from PBMCs. The receptors shown here come from a human donor in good health.

V is TRBV19 and J is TRBJ1-5; TRBD1 is a possible D gene (6 bases). The CDR3 consists of 15 residues. Germline V gives CDR1 LNHDA, CDR2 SQIVND (reference sequence). With 2 bases removed from V and 10 bases from J, the gap between germline ends came to 18 bases. CDR3 region: CASSISDSGGPPQHF. The CDR3 DNA reads as TGTGCCAGTAGTATATCGGACAGCGGAGGTCCCCCCCAGCATTTT.

The V gene is TRBV27, the J gene TRBJ2-1; D might be TRBD1 (6 bases). V was cut by 1 base and J by 1 base, with 11 bases left in between. CDR1 is MNHEY and CDR2 is SMNVEV in the germline V gene (reference sequence). This CDR3 has 16 residues. The CDR3 DNA reads as TGTGCCAGCAGTTTATTCTTCAGGGGTTCCTACAATGAGCAGTTCTTC. Translating it yields CASSLFFRGSYNEQFF.

This rearrangement joins TRBV7-9 to TRBJ2-7, with TRBD1 matching 9 bases. V was clipped by 1 base and J by 6 bases; unmatched bases: 4. The CDR3 consists of 14 residues. Germline CDR1 reads SEHNR; CDR2 reads FQNEAQ (reference sequence). CDR3 DNA: TGTGCCAGCAGCTTAGGGGACAGGGTATCCGAGCAGTACGTC. It translates to CASSLGDRVSEQYV.

V and J are TRBV29-1 and TRBJ2-1, with 7 bases matching TRBD2. V shed 7 bases, J shed 4 bases, and the junction held 10 bases outside the gene matches. The CDR3 length is 14 residues. The germline V gene encodes CDR1 SQVTM and CDR2 ANQGSEA. The CDR3 nucleotides are TGCAGCGCTCCCGGGGAGGGAGAATACAATGAGCAGTTCTTC. It is translated as CSAPGEGEYNEQFF.

The V gene is TRBV7-9, the J gene TRBJ1-1, with D uncertain. The germline V and J ends were trimmed by 5 bases and 3 bases, with 7 bases remaining between them. The CDR3 spans 12 residues. The germline CDR1 and CDR2 sequences are SEHNR and FQNEAQ (reference sequence). The CDR3 spells CASSRWDTEAFF. Here the CDR3 DNA reads TGTGCCAGCAGCCGGTGGGACACTGAAGCTTTCTTT.

This clonotype was observed once. The chain employs TRBV14 and TRBJ2-7; tentatively, D is TRBD1 (6 bases). Per the germline V gene, CDR1 is SGHDN and CDR2 is FVKESK. The CDR3 is made up of 14 amino acids. V was cut by 5 bases and J by 5 bases, with 16 bases left in between. The CDR3 region is CASSRGTGTDEQYV. CDR3 nucleotide sequence: TGTGCCAGCAGCAGGGGGACCGGGACGGACGAGCAGTACGTC.

The sample holds a few counts of this clonotype. The gene calls are TRBV7-2 and TRBJ2-7; D may be TRBD1 or TRBD2 (5 bases each). Germline assignment: CDR1 SGHTA and CDR2 FQGNSA. Trimming removed 4 bases at V and 3 bases at J, with 13 bases between. The CDR3 has 14 amino acids. CDR3 residues: CASSSGTGDYEQYF. DNA for the CDR3: TGTGCCAGCAGCTCTGGGACGGGTGACTACGAGCAGTACTTC.

The chain joins TRBV5-1 to TRBJ1-1; D unclear. This CDR3 comprises 13 residues. CDR1 and CDR2 from the germline V gene are SGHRS and YFSETQ. Trimming left V 1 base short and J 1 base short, with 5 bases between. As DNA, the CDR3 is TGCGCCAGCAGCTTGTATGAGAACACTGAAGCTTTCTTT. Translating gives CASSLYENTEAFF.

The CDR3 loop reads CASSSSLSYEQYF. As DNA, the CDR3 is TGTGCCAGCAGCTCGAGTCTGTCCTACGAGCAGTACTTC. V is TRBV7-9 and J is TRBJ2-7; D remains unclear. V shed 4 bases and J shed 1 base, with 8 bases lying between them. The CDR3 loop spans 13 amino acids. CDR1 and CDR2 from the germline V gene are SEHNR and FQNEAQ (reference sequence).

The chain recombines TRBV12-3 or TRBV12-4 with TRBJ1-1; D gene uncertain. V was shortened by 4 bases and J by 3 bases, with 21 bases between the two germline ends. This CDR3 spans 17 amino acids. The CDR3, as DNA: TGTGCCAGCAGTTCCTTTTCGGACTCTTTCGTTTACACTGAAGCTTTCTTT. Residues: CASSSFSDSFVYTEAFF.

The chain employs TRBV29-1 and TRBJ2-1; 10 bases match TRBD2. CDR3 length: 13 amino acids. V lost 6 bases, J lost 5 bases, and 4 bases stayed unmatched. CDR1 and CDR2 (germline): SQVTM, ANQGSEA. CDR3 protein: CSVQSGGDNEQFF. In DNA form, the CDR3 reads TGCAGCGTCCAGAGCGGGGGGGACAATGAGCAGTTCTTC.

The rearrangement joins TRBV27 to TRBJ2-7, with TRBD2 as a possible D gene (6 bases). V was pared by 5 bases and J by 9 bases, with 11 bases between. The CDR3 extends over 11 amino acids. Germline V CDR1 and CDR2: MNHEY, SMNVEV (reference sequence). The CDR3 region is CASSRDGRQYF. The CDR3 DNA reads as TGTGCCAGCAGTCGGGACGGGAGGCAGTACTTC.

The chain employs TRBV4-3 and TRBJ1-1, with a tentative D call TRBD1 (6 bases). From germline, CDR1 is LGHNA and CDR2 YSLEER. The CDR3 covers 16 residues. The V end was cut by 0 bases, the J end by 5 bases, with 16 bases between. CDR3 nucleotides: TGCGCCAGCAGCCAAGATCTCAGGGGAGATGGGACTGAAGCTTTCTTT. This translates into CASSQDLRGDGTEAFF.

This rearrangement joins TRBV7-9 to TRBJ2-7; possible D gene TRBD2, 6 bases. Germline CDR1 reads SEHNR; CDR2 reads FQNEAQ (reference sequence). V dropped 4 bases and J dropped 4 bases, with 11 bases sitting between them. This CDR3 is 13 amino acids long. CDR3 sequence: CASSYGDFYEQYV. The DNA of the CDR3 is TGTGCCAGCAGCTACGGGGACTTTTACGAGCAGTACGTC.

The chain has TRBV11-2 and TRBJ2-3; 7 bases fit TRBD1. The V and J ends lost 4 bases and 2 bases, in that order; junction bases with no gene match: 3. The CDR3 sequence is 14 residues long. Per germline, CDR1 SGHAT and CDR2 FQNNGV. CDR3 nucleotide sequence: TGTGCCAGCAGCTGGGACAGCTCCACAGATACGCAGTATTTT. It codes for CASSWDSSTDTQYF. The full variable domain, in which reference TRBV11-2 and TRBJ2-3 provide the parts outside the CDR3, is EAGVAQSPRYKIIEKRQSVAFWCNPISGHATLYWYQQILGQGPKLLIQFQNNGVVDDSQLPKDRFSAERLKGVDSTLKIQPAKLEDSAVYLCASSWDSSTDTQYFGPGTRLTVL.

The chain is built from TRBV7-9 and TRBJ2-1, with 7 bases aligning to TRBD1. Germline trimming cut 6 bases from V and 3 bases from J; bases unmatched to any gene: 11. CDR1 and CDR2 from the germline V gene are SEHNR and FQNEAQ (reference sequence). The CDR3 contains 16 residues. DNA for the CDR3: TGTGCCAGCAGTCCCAAGGACGGGACAGACTACAATGAGCAGTTCTTC. This codes for CASSPKDGTDYNEQFF.

The J gene is TRBJ2-3, the V gene TRBV6-2 or TRBV6-3, with 9 positions matching TRBD2. The CDR3 spans 15 residues. V dropped 6 bases and J dropped 1; count of bases not matched to a gene: 5. From germline, CDR1 is MNHEY and CDR2 SVGEGT. The CDR3 is CASSGLAGRTDTQYF. In DNA form, the CDR3 reads TGTGCCAGCAGCGGGCTAGCGGGACGCACAGATACGCAGTATTTT.

This chain links TRBV2 with TRBJ1-6; 7 bases line up with TRBD1. The junction had 10 bases not matched to a gene; V was cut back by 7 bases and J by 4 bases. The germline CDR1 and CDR2 sequences are SNHLY and FYNNEI. This CDR3 spans 16 amino acids. CDR3 residues: CASTHRDSRYNSPLHF. CDR3 sequence (DNA): TGTGCCAGCACCCATAGGGACAGCCGTTATAATTCACCCCTCCACTTT.

The CDR3 sequence: CASSHEGRGYEQYF. The DNA for the CDR3 is TGCGCCAGCAGCCATGAAGGCAGGGGGTACGAGCAGTACTTC. J is TRBJ2-7 and V is TRBV4-1; the match to TRBD1 covers 7 bases. The V and J ends lost 3 bases and 4 bases, in that order; junction bases with no gene match: 6. CDR3 length: 14 residues. CDR1 MGHRA and CDR2 YSYEKL come from the germline V gene.

This sequence joins TRBV4-1 and TRBJ2-2; D gene ambiguous. V was cut by 4 bases and J by 5 bases, with 8 bases left in between. This CDR3 region has 13 residues. Germline V gives CDR1 MGHRA, CDR2 YSYEKL. The CDR3 region is CASSRIETGELFF. DNA for the CDR3: TGCGCCAGCAGCCGTATAGAGACCGGGGAGCTGTTTTTT.

CDR3 bases: TGTGCCAGTAGGGGCCTGGTGGGCTACACCTTC. Encoded protein: CASRGLVGYTF. This chain uses TRBV19 with TRBJ1-2, with unresolved D. The V gene lost 6 bases and the J gene lost 8 bases, with 10 bases spanning the gap. Germline loops: CDR1 LNHDA, CDR2 SQIVND (reference sequence). The CDR3 extends over 11 amino acids.

The chain recombines TRBV12-3 or TRBV12-4 with TRBJ2-5, with D unresolved. The CDR3 length is 12 residues. Trimming took 2 bases from V and 4 from J, leaving 5 bases between them. CDR3: CASSLLGETQYF. DNA of the CDR3: TGTGCCAGCAGTTTATTGGGAGAGACCCAGTACTTC.

This chain links TRBV9 with TRBJ2-3, with 10 bases aligning to TRBD2. With V trimmed by 0 bases and J by 2 bases, 3 bases remained unmatched. Germline V gene data show CDR1 as SGDLS and CDR2 as YYNGEE. The CDR3 covers 16 residues. DNA of the CDR3: TGTGCCAGCAGCGTAGGGACTAGCGGTCTCACAGATACGCAGTATTTT. This sequence encodes CASSVGTSGLTDTQYF.

V usage is TRBV9 and J usage is TRBJ1-5, with a possible D match to TRBD1 (5 bases). Germline assignment: CDR1 SGDLS and CDR2 YYNGEE. This CDR3 contains 15 residues. The ends were cut back, 0 bases at V and 7 bases at J, with 14 bases in the middle. The CDR3 DNA follows: TGTGCCAGCAGCGTAGGAGGCAGGGCTCACCAGCCCCAGCATTTT. It encodes CASSVGGRAHQPQHF.

V usage is TRBV29-1 and J usage is TRBJ2-7, with 9 positions matching TRBD2. Germline lookup yields CDR1 SQVTM and CDR2 ANQGSEA. Trimming at V came to 7 bases and at J to 0 bases, leaving 4 bases not matched to a gene. This CDR3 region has 13 residues. Here the CDR3 reads CSASGGFSYEQYF. As DNA, the CDR3 is TGCAGCGCCAGCGGGGGGTTCTCCTACGAGCAGTACTTC.